This TCR beta chain emerged from a study of T cell clonotyping in hematopoietic cell transplantation. Study results and caveats: At the given depth, recipient repertoires were over 95% de novo clonotypes. Recipient TCR diversity dropped after transplant; expanded clonotypes rose from day 30 to 180. Higher Inverse Simpson Index values in graft donor and pretransplant recipient predicted broader posttransplant TCR diversity. Without cell sorting, CD4 versus CD8 contributions remain unresolved.

V shed 5 bases, J shed 2 bases, and the junction held 6 bases outside the gene matches. The CDR3 is 15 residues long. Germline CDR1 is MRHNA and CDR2 is SNTAGT. Of note for this clone: No antigen is known for it.

Profiled with immunoSEQ multiplex PCR; TCRdb holds only in-frame clones, not every one. The data hold about 15,000 clones, with 71% observed a single time. The rearrangement uses TRBV6-4 and TRBJ1-2; 9 nucleotides agree with TRBD1. This clonotype originated in an older woman in good health. Some clones in this sample may be carry-over from other donors' samples. The sample comprised peripheral blood mononuclear cells. The CDR3 protein is CASSPGTGRNYGYTF. The CDR3 DNA sequence: TGTGCCAGCAGTCCCGGGACAGGGAGGAACTATGGCTACACCTTC.